These 11 T cell receptor beta chains came from one sample sequenced in a study of T cell clonality in common variable immunodeficiency. Repertoires were generated with immunoSEQ multiplex PCR, while TCRdb's copy carries only in-frame clones and drops some. The sample has about 39,000 clones, none seen only once. What was sequenced was peripheral blood mononuclear cells. Receptor source: a person aged 18-70 years in good health.

With respect to this clone: The CDR3 extends 3 residues past the end of the read, so its final part is completed from the germline J gene. The chain recombines TRBV19 with TRBJ1-4; D may be TRBD1 (5 bases). Germline CDR1 and CDR2: LNHDA and SQIVND (reference sequence). This CDR3 has 15 residues. Here the CDR3 reads CASSQQRSGANVLFF. The covered CDR3 bases are TGTGCCAGTAGCCAACAGCGCTCTGGGGCCAACGTA. Variable domain in full (rest from reference TRBV19 and TRBJ1-4): DGGITQSPKYLFRKEGQNVTLSCEQNLNHDAMYWYRQDPGQGLRLIYYSQIVNDFQKGDIAEGYSVSREKKESFPLTVTSAQKNPTAFYLCASSQQRSGANVLFFGSGTQLSVL.

This clone was detected ten times or more. Here the CDR3 reads CAITKTTSGSPVYEQYF. Partial CDR3 DNA: TGTGCCATCACCAAGACTACTAGCGGGAGCCCGGTCTACGAG. The V gene is TRBV10-3, the J gene TRBJ2-7, with TRBD2 matching over 11 bases. Sequencing ends 3 residues short of the CDR3 end; the germline J gene provides the rest. The ends lost 7 bases at V and 3 bases at J; junction bases unmatched: 14. Germline V lookup: CDR1 ENHRY, CDR2 SYGVKD. There are 17 residues in the CDR3.

Ten or more counts support this clone. From the germline J gene comes the end of the CDR3, since the read stops 3 residues before it. This chain joins TRBV20-1 and TRBJ2-4; TRBD1 matches 9 bases. Germline loops: CDR1 DFQATT, CDR2 SNEGSKA (reference sequence). The V and J ends lost 5 bases and 2 bases, in that order; junction bases with no gene match: 7. The CDR3 covers 15 residues. The CDR3 sequence is CSAFDRGGTKNIQYF. The CDR3 bases that were read are TGCAGTGCTTTCGACAGGGGGGGAACCAAAAACATT.

Concerning this clone: The read falls 3 residues short of the CDR3 end, and the missing part is taken from the germline J gene. The chain employs TRBV19 and TRBJ2-3, with D tentatively TRBD1 (5 bases). Per the germline V gene, CDR1 is LNHDA and CDR2 is SQIVND (reference sequence). The CDR3 covers 12 residues. CDR3 DNA, as far as it was read: TGTGCCAGTAGTCAGGGCTGGCAGCCG. Protein: CASSQGWQP. From start to end, the CDR3 is CASSQGWQPQYF.

This clone appeared many times. The CDR3 is cut off 3 residues early in the read; its end comes from the germline J gene. The rearrangement links TRBV7-8 to TRBJ2-2; TRBD2 matches 8 bases. Germline V lookup: CDR1 SGHVS, CDR2 FQNEAQ. The CDR3 is 15 residues long. The trim removed 6 bases at V and 6 bases at J, leaving 9 bases unmatched. This chain's CDR3 is CASSYSGSSAGELFF. Partial CDR3 DNA: TGTGCCAGCAGTTACAGCGGGAGCTCGGCCGGGGAG.

This clone was observed at least ten times. The read stops 3 residues short of the end of the CDR3; the missing end is completed from the germline J gene. V is TRBV5-1 and J is TRBJ2-7, with D perhaps TRBD1 (6 bases). The germline V and J ends were trimmed by 0 bases and 1 base, with 11 bases remaining between them. Germline V gene sequence: CDR1 SGHRS, CDR2 YFSETQ. CDR3 length: 15 residues. The covered CDR3 bases are TGCGCCAGCAGCTTGGACCATGGACAGTCCTACGAG. It yields the protein CASSLDHGQSYE. From start to end, the CDR3 is CASSLDHGQSYEQYF. Full variable domain (missing parts from reference TRBV5-1 and TRBJ2-7): KAGVTQTPRYLIKTRGQQVTLSCSPISGHRSVSWYQQTPGQGLQFLFEYFSETQRNKGNFPGRFSGRQFSNSRSEMNVSTLELGDSALYLCASSLDHGQSYEQYFGPGTRLTVT.

This clone was counted ten times or more. The read ends 3 residues before the CDR3 terminus; that terminus is restored from the germline J gene. The chain carries TRBV6-1 and TRBJ1-3, with 8 bases identical to TRBD1. The V gene's germline CDR1 is MNHNS and CDR2 SASEGT. V lost 1 base and J lost 6; bases outside the gene matches: 5. CDR3 length: 15 amino acids. Partial CDR3 DNA: TGTGCCAGCAGTGAAGGACAGGGGATATTAAACACC. This encodes CASSEGQGILNT. The full CDR3 protein is CASSEGQGILNTIYF.

In regard to this clone: The CDR3 end falls 3 residues outside the read, so it is completed with the germline J gene. This same CDR3 is encoded by further DNA sequences in the sample. This chain links TRBV18 with TRBJ2-2; the match to TRBD2 covers 14 bases. This CDR3 contains 18 residues. Per the germline V gene, CDR1 is KGHSH and CDR2 is LQKENI. The V segment lost 0 bases and the J segment 5 bases; nucleotides outside the gene matches: 5. The CDR3 is CASSPPGLAGARTGELFF. The sequenced part of the CDR3 DNA is TGTGCCAGCTCACCACCGGGACTAGCGGGAGCTAGGACCGGGGAG.

In this sample, this clone turned up many times. The CDR3 is cut off 3 residues early in the read; its end comes from the germline J gene. The J gene is TRBJ1-2, the V gene TRBV18; 12 positions match TRBD1. Looked up from germline, CDR1 is KGHSH and CDR2 is LQKENI. Germline trimming cut 3 bases from V and 5 bases from J; bases unmatched to any gene: 7. This CDR3 comprises 16 residues. The sequenced part of the CDR3 DNA is TGTGCCAGCTCACCGTCCCGGGACAGGGGGCGGTATGGC. Amino acid sequence: CASSPSRDRGRYG. The whole CDR3 is CASSPSRDRGRYGYTF.

At least ten counts were recorded for this clone. The CDR3 extends 3 residues past the end of the read, so its final part is completed from the germline J gene. This chain joins TRBV20-1 and TRBJ2-2; 8 nucleotides line up with TRBD1. This CDR3 is built from 16 residues. From germline, CDR1 is DFQATT and CDR2 SNEGSKA (reference sequence). The sequenced part of the CDR3 DNA is TGCAGTGCTTTCCGACAGGGGAGCTCCTATAATTCACCG. Translation gives CSAFRQGSSYNSP. In full, the CDR3 is CSAFRQGSSYNSPLFF.

This clone was counted at least ten times. The DNA ends 3 residues before the CDR3 does, and the rest of the CDR3 is filled in from the germline J gene. The V call is TRBV4-2, the J call TRBJ2-1; TRBD2 matches 8 bases. The germline V gene encodes CDR1 LGHNA and CDR2 YNFKEQ. This CDR3 has 17 amino acids. The trim removed 4 bases at V and 1 base at J, leaving 9 bases unmatched. The CDR3 is CASSRVAAGGSYNEQFF. The sequenced CDR3 bases are TGTGCCAGCAGCCGAGTGGCGGCGGGAGGTTCCTACAATGAG.